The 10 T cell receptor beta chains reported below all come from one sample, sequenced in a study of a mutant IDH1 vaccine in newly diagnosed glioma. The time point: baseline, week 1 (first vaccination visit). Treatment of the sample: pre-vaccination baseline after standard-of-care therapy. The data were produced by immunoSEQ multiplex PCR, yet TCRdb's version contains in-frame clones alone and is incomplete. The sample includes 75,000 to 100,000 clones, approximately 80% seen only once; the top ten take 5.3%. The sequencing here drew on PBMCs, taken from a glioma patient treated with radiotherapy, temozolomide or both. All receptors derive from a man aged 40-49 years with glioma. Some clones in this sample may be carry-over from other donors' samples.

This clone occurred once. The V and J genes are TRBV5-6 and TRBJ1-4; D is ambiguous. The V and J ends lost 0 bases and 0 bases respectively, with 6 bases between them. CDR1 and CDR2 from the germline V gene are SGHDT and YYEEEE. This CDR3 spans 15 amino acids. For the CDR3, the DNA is TGTGCCAGCAGCTTGGTTGGGGCAACTAATGAAAAACTGTTTTTT. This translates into CASSLVGATNEKLFF.

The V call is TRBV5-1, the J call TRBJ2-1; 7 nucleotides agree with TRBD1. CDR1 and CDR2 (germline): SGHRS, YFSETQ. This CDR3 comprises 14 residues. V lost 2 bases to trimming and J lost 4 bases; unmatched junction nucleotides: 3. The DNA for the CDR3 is TGCGCCAGCAGCTTCCAGGGGGAGTACAATGAGCAGTTCTTC. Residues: CASSFQGEYNEQFF.

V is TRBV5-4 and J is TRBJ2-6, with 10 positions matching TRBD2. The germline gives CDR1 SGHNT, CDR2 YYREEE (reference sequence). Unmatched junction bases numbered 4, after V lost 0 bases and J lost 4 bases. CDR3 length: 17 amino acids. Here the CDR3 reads CASSLGLAGVGANVLTF. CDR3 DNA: TGTGCCAGCAGCTTGGGGCTAGCGGGGGTCGGGGCCAACGTCCTGACTTTC. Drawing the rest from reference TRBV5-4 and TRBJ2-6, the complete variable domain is ETGVTQSPTHLIKTRGQQVTLRCSSQSGHNTVSWYQQALGQGPQFIFQYYREEENGRGNFPPRFSGLQFPNYSSELNVNALELDDSALYLCASSLGLAGVGANVLTFGAGSRLTVL.

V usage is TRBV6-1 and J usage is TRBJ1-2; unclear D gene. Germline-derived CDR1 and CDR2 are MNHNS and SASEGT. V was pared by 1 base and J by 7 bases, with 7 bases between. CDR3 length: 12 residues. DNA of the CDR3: TGTGCCAGCAGTGAAGTCCGCGCTGGCTACACCTTC. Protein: CASSEVRAGYTF.

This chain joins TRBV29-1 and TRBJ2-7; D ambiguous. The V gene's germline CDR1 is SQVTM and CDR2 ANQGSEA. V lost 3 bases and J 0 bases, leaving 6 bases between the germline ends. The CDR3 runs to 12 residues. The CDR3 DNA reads TGCAGCGTTGAGGGTCCCTCCTACGAGCAGTACTTC. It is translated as CSVEGPSYEQYF.

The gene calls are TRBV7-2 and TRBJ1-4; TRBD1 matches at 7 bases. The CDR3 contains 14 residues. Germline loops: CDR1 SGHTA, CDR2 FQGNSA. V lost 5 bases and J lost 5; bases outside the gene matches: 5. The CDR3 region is CASSATGRNEKLFF. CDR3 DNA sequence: TGTGCCAGCAGCGCGACAGGGAGAAATGAAAAACTGTTTTTT.

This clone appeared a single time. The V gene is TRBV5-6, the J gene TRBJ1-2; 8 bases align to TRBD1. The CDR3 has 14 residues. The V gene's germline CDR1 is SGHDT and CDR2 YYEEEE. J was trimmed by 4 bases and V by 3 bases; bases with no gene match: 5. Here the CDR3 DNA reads TGTGCCAGCAGCTCTAACAGGGGGAGCTATGGCTACACCTTC. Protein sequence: CASSSNRGSYGYTF.

The CDR3 bases are TGTGCCAGCGAGCAGCGGGACAGGGGCAATCAGCCCCAGCATTTT. Its translation: CASEQRDRGNQPQHF. The chain has TRBV19 and TRBJ1-5, with TRBD1 matching 9 bases. Germline V gene lookup returns CDR1 LNHDA and CDR2 SQIVND (reference sequence). There are 15 residues in the CDR3. V shed 9 bases and J 2 bases; nucleotides not matched to a gene: 8.

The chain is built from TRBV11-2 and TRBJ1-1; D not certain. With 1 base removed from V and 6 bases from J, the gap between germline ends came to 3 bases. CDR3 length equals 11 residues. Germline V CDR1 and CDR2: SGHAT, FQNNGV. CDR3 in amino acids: CASSLGPEAFF. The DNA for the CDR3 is TGTGCCAGCAGCTTAGGCCCTGAAGCTTTCTTT. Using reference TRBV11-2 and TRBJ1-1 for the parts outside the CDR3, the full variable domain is EAGVAQSPRYKIIEKRQSVAFWCNPISGHATLYWYQQILGQGPKLLIQFQNNGVVDDSQLPKDRFSAERLKGVDSTLKIQPAKLEDSAVYLCASSLGPEAFFGQGTRLTVV.

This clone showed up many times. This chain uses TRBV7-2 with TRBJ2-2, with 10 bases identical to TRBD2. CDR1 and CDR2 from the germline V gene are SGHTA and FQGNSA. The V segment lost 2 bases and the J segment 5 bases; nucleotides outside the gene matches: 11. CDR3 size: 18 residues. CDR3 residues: CASSLYPSGGAGTGELFF. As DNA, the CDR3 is TGTGCCAGCAGCTTATATCCAAGCGGGGGGGCCGGAACCGGGGAGCTGTTTTTT.